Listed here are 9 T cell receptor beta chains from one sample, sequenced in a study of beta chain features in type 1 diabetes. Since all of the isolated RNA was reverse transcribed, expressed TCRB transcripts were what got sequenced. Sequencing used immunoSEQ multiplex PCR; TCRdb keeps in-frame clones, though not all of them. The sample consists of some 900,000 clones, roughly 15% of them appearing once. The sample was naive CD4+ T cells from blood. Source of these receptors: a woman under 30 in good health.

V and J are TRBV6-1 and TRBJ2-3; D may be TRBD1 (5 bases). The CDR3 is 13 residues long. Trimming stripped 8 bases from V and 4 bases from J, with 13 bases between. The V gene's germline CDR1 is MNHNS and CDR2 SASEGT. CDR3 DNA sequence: TGTGCCAGCGCTGGCAGGGCCCCAGATACGCAGTATTTT. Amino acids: CASAGRAPDTQYF.

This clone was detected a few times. The chain's CDR3 is CASSSWGGDGKLFF. The CDR3 coding sequence is TGTGCCAGCAGCTCCTGGGGGGGTGATGGAAAACTGTTTTTT. V and J are TRBV6-5 and TRBJ1-4; perhaps TRBD1 as D (5 bases). The germline V gene encodes CDR1 MNHEY and CDR2 SVGAGI. This CDR3 has 14 amino acids. Trimming took off 6 bases at V and 10 bases at J, with 18 bases between the two ends.

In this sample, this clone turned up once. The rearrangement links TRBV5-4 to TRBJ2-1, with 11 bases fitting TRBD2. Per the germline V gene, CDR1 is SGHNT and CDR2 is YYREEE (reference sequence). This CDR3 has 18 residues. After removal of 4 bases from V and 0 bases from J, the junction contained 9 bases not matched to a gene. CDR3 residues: CASSLGLAELSSYNEQFF. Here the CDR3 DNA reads TGTGCCAGCAGCCTGGGACTAGCGGAACTAAGCTCCTACAATGAGCAGTTCTTC.

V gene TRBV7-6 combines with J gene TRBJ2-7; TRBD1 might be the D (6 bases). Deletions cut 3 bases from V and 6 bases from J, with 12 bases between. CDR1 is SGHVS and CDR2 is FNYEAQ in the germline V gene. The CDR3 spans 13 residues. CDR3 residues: CASSLGTGLEQYF. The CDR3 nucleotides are TGTGCCAGCAGCTTGGGTACAGGGCTCGAGCAGTACTTC.

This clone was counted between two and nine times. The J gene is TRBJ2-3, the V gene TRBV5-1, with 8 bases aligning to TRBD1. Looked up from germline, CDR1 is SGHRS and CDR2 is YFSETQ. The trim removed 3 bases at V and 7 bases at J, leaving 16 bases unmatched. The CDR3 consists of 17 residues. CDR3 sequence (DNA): TGCGCCAGCAGCTCTGCCGGGACAGGCCGTCCCCCGAATACGCAGTATTTT. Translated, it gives CASSSAGTGRPPNTQYF. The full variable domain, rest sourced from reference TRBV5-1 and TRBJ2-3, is KAGVTQTPRYLIKTRGQQVTLSCSPISGHRSVSWYQQTPGQGLQFLFEYFSETQRNKGNFPGRFSGRQFSNSRSEMNVSTLELGDSALYLCASSSAGTGRPPNTQYFGPGTRLTVL.

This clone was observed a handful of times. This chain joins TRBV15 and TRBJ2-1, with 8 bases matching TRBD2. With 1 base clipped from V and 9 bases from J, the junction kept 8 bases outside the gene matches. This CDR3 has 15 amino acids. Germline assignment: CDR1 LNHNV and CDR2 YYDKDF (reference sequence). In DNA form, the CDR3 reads TGTGCCACCAGCAGAGGCGGGGGGACCCTAAGTGAGCAGTTCTTC. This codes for CATSRGGGTLSEQFF.

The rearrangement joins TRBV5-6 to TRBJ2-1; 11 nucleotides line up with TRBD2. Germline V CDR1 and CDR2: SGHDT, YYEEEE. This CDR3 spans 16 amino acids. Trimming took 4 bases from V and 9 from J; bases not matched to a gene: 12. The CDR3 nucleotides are TGTGCCAGCAGCCCGTTAGCGGGAGGGCGGGGGAGTGAGCAGTTCTTC. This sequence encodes CASSPLAGGRGSEQFF.

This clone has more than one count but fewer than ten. CDR3 loop: CASSLSRTELFF. The CDR3, as DNA: TGTGCCAGCAGCCTGAGCAGGACCGAGCTGTTTTTT. V gene TRBV7-9 combines with J gene TRBJ2-2; no definite D call. The germline gives CDR1 SEHNR, CDR2 FQNEAQ (reference sequence). CDR3 length: 12 amino acids. V was cut by 5 bases and J by 11 bases, with 12 bases left in between.

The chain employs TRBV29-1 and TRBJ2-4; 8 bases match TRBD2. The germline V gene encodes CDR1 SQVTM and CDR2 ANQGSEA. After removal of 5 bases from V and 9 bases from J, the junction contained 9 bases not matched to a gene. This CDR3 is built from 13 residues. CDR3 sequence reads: CSVLTSGSAIQYF. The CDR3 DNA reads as TGCAGCGTTCTCACCAGCGGGAGTGCCATTCAGTACTTC.